Sequencing of this T cell receptor (beta chain) was carried out in a study of blood T cell repertoires in COVID-19. For the study at large: PBMCs, B-cell-depleted T cells, or T cells were the source of the cDNA or gDNA that made up the material.

Produced via immunoSEQ multiplex PCR; TCRdb's table is partial and in-frame only. The sample lists more than 75,000 clones, approximately 86% occurring once. The germline CDR1 and CDR2 sequences are SEHNR and FQNEAQ (reference sequence). Unmatched junction bases numbered 4, after V lost 1 base and J lost 9 bases. CDR3 size: 15 residues. This sequence was found in a woman at least 80 years old with acute or convalescent COVID-19. The sample taken for sequencing was peripheral blood. This chain joins TRBV7-9 and TRBJ1-4; 11 nucleotides agree with TRBD1. Here the CDR3 reads CASSLGGTGGQKLFF. The CDR3 DNA follows: TGTGCCAGCAGCTTAGGCGGGACAGGGGGTCAAAAACTGTTTTTT. The full variable domain, in which reference TRBV7-9 and TRBJ1-4 provide the parts outside the CDR3, is DTGVSQNPRHKITKRGQNVTFRCDPISEHNRLYWYRQTLGQGPEFLTYFQNEAQLEKSRLLSDRFSAERPKGSFSTLEIQRTEQGDSAMYLCASSLGGTGGQKLFFGSGTQLSVL.